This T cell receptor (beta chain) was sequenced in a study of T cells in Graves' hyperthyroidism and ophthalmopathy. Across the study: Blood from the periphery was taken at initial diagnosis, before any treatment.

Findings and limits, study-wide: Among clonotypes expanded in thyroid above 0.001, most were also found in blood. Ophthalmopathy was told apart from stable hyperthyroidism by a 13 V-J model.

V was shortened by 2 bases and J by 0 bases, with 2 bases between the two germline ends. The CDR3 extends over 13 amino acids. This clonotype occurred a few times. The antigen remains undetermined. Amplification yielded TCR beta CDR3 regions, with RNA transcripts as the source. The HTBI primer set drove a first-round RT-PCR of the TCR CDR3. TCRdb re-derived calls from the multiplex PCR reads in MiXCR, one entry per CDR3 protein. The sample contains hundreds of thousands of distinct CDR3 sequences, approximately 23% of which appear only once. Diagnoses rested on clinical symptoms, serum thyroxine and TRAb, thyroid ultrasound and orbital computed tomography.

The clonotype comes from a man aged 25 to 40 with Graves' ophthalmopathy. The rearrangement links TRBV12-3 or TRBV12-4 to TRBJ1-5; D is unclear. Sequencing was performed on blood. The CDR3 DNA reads TGTGCCAGCAGTTTACTTAGCAATCAGCCCCAGCATTTT. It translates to CASSLLSNQPQHF.